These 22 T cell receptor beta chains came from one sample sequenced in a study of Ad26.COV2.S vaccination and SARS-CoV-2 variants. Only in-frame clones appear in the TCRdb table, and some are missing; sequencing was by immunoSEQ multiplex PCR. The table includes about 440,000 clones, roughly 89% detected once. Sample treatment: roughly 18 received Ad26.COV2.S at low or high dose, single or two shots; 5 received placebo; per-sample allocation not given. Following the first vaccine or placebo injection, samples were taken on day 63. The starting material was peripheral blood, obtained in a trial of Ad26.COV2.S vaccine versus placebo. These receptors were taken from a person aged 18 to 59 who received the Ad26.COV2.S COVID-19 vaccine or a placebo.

The CDR3 bases are TGTGCCAGCAGTCCCGGGGGACCTCAGCCCCAGCATTTT. Amino acids: CASSPGGPQPQHF. The rearrangement links TRBV28 to TRBJ1-5; TRBD1 is a possible D gene (5 bases). The CDR3 is made up of 13 amino acids. Germline V CDR1 and CDR2: MDHEN, SYDVKM. Trimming left V 5 bases short and J 6 bases short, with 11 bases between.

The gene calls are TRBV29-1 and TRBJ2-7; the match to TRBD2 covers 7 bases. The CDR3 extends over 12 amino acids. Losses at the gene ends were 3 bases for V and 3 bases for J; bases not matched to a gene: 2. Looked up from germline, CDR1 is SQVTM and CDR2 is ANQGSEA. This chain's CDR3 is CSVDSSGYEQYF. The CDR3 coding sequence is TGCAGCGTTGATTCTAGCGGCTACGAGCAGTACTTC.

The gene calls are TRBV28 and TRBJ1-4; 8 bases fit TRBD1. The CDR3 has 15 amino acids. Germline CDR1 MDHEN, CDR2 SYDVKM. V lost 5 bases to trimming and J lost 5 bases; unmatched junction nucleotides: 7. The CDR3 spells CASSKNQGANEKLFF. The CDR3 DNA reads TGTGCCAGCAGTAAAAATCAGGGGGCGAATGAAAAACTGTTTTTT.

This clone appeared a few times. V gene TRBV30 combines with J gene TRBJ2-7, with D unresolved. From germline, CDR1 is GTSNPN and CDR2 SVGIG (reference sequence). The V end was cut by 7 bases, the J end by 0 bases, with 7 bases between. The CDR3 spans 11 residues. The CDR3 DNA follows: TGTGCCTTTTTAGGCTCCTACGAGCAGTACTTC. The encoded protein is CAFLGSYEQYF.

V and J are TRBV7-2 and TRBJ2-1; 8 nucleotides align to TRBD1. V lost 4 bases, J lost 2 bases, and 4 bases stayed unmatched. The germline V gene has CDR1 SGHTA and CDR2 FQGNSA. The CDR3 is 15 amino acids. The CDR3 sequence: CASSSTGGTYNEQFF. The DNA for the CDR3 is TGTGCCAGCAGCTCTACAGGGGGAACCTACAATGAGCAGTTCTTC.

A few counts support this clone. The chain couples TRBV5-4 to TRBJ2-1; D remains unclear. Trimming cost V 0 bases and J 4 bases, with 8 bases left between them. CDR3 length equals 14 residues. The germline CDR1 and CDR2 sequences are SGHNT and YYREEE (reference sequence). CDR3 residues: CASSLAGRYNEQFF. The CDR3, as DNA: TGTGCCAGCAGCTTGGCAGGAAGATACAATGAGCAGTTCTTC.

CDR3 in DNA: TGTGCCAGCAGTTATCTCAACGGGGACCAGTACTTC. As protein: CASSYLNGDQYF. V gene TRBV6-5 combines with J gene TRBJ2-5; TRBD2 is a possible D gene (5 bases). This CDR3 comprises 12 residues. Per germline, CDR1 MNHEY and CDR2 SVGAGI. The germline V and J ends were trimmed by 3 bases and 10 bases, with 12 bases remaining between them.

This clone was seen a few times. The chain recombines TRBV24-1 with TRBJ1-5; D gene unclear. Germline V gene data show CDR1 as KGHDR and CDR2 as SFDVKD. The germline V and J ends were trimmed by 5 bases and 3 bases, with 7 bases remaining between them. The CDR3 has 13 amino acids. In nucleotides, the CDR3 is TGTGCCACCAGTGTACCGTCCAATCAGCCCCAGCATTTT. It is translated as CATSVPSNQPQHF.

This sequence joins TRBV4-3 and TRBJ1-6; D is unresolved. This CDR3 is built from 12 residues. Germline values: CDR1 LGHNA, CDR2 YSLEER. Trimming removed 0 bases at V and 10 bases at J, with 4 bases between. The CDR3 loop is CASSQDRSPLHF. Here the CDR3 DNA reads TGCGCCAGCAGCCAAGATAGGTCACCCCTCCACTTT.

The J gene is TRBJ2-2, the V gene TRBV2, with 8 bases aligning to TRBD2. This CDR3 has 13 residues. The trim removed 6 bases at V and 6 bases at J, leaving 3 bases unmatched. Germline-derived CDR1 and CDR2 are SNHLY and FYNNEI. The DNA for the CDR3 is TGTGCCAGCAGACCGGGACTAGCCGGGGAGCTGTTTTTT. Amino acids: CASRPGLAGELFF.

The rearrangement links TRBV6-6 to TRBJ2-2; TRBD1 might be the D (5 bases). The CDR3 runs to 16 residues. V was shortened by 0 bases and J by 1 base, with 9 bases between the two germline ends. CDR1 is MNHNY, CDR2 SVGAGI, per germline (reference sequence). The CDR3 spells CASSYSPGLNTGELFF. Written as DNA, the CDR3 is TGTGCCAGCAGTTACTCACCAGGGCTGAACACCGGGGAGCTGTTTTTT.

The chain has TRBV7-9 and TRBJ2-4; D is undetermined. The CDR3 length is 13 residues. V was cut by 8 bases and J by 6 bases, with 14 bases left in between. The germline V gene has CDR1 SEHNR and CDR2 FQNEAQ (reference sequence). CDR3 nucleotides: TGTGCCAGCGGGTCGACTGGGATAAACATTCAGTACTTC. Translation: CASGSTGINIQYF.

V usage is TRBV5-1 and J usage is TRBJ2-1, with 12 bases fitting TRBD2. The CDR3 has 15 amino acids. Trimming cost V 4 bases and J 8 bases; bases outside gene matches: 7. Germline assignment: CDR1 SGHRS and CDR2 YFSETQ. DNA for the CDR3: TGCGCCAGCAGCCTAAGACTAGCGGGAGCCGATGAGCAGTTCTTC. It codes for CASSLRLAGADEQFF.

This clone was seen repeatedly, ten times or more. The chain's CDR3 is CATTDRPGSNQPQHF. For the CDR3, the DNA is TGTGCCACCACCGACAGGCCCGGGAGCAATCAGCCCCAGCATTTT. This rearrangement joins TRBV24-1 to TRBJ1-5; tentatively, D is TRBD1 (6 bases). Trimming took off 8 bases at V and 1 base at J, with 14 bases between the two ends. This CDR3 spans 15 amino acids. Germline-derived CDR1 and CDR2 are KGHDR and SFDVKD.

This chain's CDR3 is CASTARRTDTQYF. In DNA, the CDR3 is TGTGCCAGTACCGCGCGCCGCACAGATACGCAGTATTTT. The J gene is TRBJ2-3, the V gene TRBV19, with D unclear. The germline V gene encodes CDR1 LNHDA and CDR2 SQIVND (reference sequence). Deletions cut 7 bases from V and 1 base from J, with 9 bases between. The length of the CDR3 is 13 residues.

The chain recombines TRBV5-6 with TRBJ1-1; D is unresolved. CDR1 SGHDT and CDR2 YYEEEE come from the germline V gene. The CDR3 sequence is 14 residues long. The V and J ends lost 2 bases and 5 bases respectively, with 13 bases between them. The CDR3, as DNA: TGTGCCAGCAGCTTTTCGACGGAGCGGACTGAAGCTTTCTTT. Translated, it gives CASSFSTERTEAFF.

CDR3: CASSASAIQETQYF. DNA for the CDR3: TGTGCCAGCAGCGCGAGCGCGATCCAAGAGACCCAGTACTTC. This sequence joins TRBV7-2 and TRBJ2-5; D call uncertain. V was trimmed by 5 bases and J by 1 base, leaving 11 bases between them. The length of the CDR3 is 14 residues. Germline-derived CDR1 and CDR2 are SGHTA and FQGNSA.

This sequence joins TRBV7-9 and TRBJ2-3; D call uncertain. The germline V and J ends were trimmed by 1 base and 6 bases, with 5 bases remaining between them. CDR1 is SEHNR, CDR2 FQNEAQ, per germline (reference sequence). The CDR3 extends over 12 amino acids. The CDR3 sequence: CASSLEGDTQYF. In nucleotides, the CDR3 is TGTGCCAGCAGCTTAGAGGGCGATACGCAGTATTTT.

Here the CDR3 reads CASSFSGGQETQYF. The DNA for the CDR3 is TGCGCCAGCAGCTTCAGCGGTGGCCAAGAGACCCAGTACTTC. The chain recombines TRBV5-1 with TRBJ2-5; D possibly corresponds to TRBD2 (5 bases). The CDR3 has 14 amino acids. Per germline, CDR1 SGHRS and CDR2 YFSETQ. The V and J ends lost 2 bases and 1 base respectively, with 9 bases between them.

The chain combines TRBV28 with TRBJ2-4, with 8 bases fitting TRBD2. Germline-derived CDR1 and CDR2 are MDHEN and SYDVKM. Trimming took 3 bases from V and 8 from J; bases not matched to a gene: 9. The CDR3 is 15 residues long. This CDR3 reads CASSLGTRVADIQYF. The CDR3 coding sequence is TGTGCCAGCAGTTTGGGGACTAGGGTTGCTGACATTCAGTACTTC.

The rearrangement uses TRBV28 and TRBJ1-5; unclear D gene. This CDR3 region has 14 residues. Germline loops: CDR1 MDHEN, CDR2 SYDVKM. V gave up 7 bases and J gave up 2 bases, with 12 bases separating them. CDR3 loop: CASKPTPGNQPQHF. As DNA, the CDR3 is TGTGCCAGCAAACCCACCCCCGGCAATCAGCCCCAGCATTTT.

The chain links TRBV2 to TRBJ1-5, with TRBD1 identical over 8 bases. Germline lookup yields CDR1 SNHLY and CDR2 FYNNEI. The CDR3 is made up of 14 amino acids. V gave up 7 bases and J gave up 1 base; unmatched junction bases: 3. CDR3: CASKQGASNQPQHF. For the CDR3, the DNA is TGTGCCAGCAAGCAGGGGGCGAGCAATCAGCCCCAGCATTTT.